This T cell receptor (beta chain) was obtained from a study of T-cell reconstitution after alpha-beta-depleted transplantation in children. The CDR3 consists of 14 residues. With 6 bases clipped from V and 7 bases from J, the junction kept 5 bases outside the gene matches. The germline CDR1 and CDR2 sequences are MNHEY and SVGEGT. Unique molecular identifiers featured in how the TCRbeta library was prepared. TCRdb reprocessed the PCR reads via MiXCR and lists one record per CDR3 protein. The sample includes hundreds of thousands of distinct CDR3 sequences, approximately 9% of them seen just once. The receptor comes from a human donor who donated a stem cell graft to a child with acute lymphoblastic leukemia. The input for sequencing was PBMCs from the stem cell graft donor, taken from the stem cell graft. The chain employs TRBV6-2 or TRBV6-3 and TRBJ1-6, with 8 bases lining up with TRBD1. CDR3: CASSRGQGNSPLHF. The CDR3 coding sequence is TGTGCCAGCAGCCGCGGACAGGGAAATTCACCCCTCCACTTT.